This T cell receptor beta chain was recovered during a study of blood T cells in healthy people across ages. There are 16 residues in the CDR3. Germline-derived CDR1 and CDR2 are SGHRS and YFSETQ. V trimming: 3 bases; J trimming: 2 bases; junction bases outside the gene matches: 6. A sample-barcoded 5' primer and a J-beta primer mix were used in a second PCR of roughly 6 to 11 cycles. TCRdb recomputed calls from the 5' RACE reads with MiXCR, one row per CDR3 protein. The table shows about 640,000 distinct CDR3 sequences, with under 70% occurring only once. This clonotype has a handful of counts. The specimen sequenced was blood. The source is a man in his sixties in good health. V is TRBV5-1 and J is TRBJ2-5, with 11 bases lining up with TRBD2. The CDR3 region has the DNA TGCGCCAGCAGCTGGACACTAGCGGGGGCACAAGAGACCCAGTACTTC. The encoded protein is CASSWTLAGAQETQYF. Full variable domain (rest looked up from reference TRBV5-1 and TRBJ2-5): KAGVTQTPRYLIKTRGQQVTLSCSPISGHRSVSWYQQTPGQGLQFLFEYFSETQRNKGNFPGRFSGRQFSNSRSEMNVSTLELGDSALYLCASSWTLAGAQETQYFGPGTRLLVL.